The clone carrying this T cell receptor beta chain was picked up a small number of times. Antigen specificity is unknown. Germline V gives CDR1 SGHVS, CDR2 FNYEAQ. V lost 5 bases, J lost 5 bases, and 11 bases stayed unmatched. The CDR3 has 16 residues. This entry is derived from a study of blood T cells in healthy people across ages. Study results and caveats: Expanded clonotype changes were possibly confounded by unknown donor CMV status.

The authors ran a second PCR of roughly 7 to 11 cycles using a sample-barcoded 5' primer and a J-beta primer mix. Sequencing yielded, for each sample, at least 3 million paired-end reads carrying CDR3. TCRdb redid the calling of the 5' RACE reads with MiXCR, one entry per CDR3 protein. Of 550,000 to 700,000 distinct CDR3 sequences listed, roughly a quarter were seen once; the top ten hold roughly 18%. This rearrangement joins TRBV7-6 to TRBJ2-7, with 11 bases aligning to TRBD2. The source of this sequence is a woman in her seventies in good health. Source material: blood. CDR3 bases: TGTGCCAGCAGCCCCCCGGGACTAGCGGCTAGCAACGAGCAGTACTTC. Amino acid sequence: CASSPPGLAASNEQYF.